A selection of T cell receptor beta chains follows, all from one sample in a study of control samples from healthy donors and cancer patients. Produced via immunoSEQ multiplex PCR; TCRdb's table is partial and in-frame only. The table has 95,000 to 100,000 clones, roughly 90% seen once. The source material was blood. The receptors here all came from a man aged 30-40 years in good health. The conserved cysteine and the conserved F or W are not part of the CDR3 here.

cdr3_length v_call cdr3_aa
11 TRBV6-5 ASSYTARAEAF
11 TRBV28 ASSLGNQETQY
14 TRBV7-8 ASSLEGWRRSYEQY
12 TRBV28 ASSLSDRGRSAF
10 TRBV11-2 ASSPPVGEQY
13 TRBV7-8 ASSLETSRRETQY
13 TRBV14 ASSLPGLRTDTQY
12 TRBV3-1/TRBV3-2 ASSQAGTPNEQF
12 TRBV6-5 ASSPQGRGYEQY
13 TRBV19 ASSSGGGLYQPQH
14 TRBV19 ASSIQVSPGYNEQF
11 TRBV12-3/TRBV12-4 ASSSNFGGGYT
12 TRBV7-9 ASLAGQQNTEAF
13 TRBV16 ASSKEQGAIYGYT
13 TRBV3-1/TRBV3-2 ASSQDRGGGTEAF
12 TRBV30 AWESGTTYNEQF
12 TRBV19 ASSSTTGTEKLF
11 TRBV30 AWSVRQGGEQY
11 TRBV25-1 ASNGQYQETQY
13 TRBV9 ASTTWRGGFYGYT
11 TRBV12-3/TRBV12-4 ASTITSNQPQH
14 TRBV11-1 ASSSQLAGGPYEQF
8 TRBV29-1 SVEGHGYT
12 TRBV5-1 ASSVQWENQPQH
13 TRBV11-2 ASSSAGLAKNIQY
11 TRBV15 ATSRELGWEQF
13 TRBV19 ASSSRVESSYEQY
12 TRBV11-2 ASSLVVQGAGYT
12 TRBV7-9 AGRGANSGNTIY
11 TRBV30 AWSDGANYGYT
12 TRBV10-3 ATQPGQGSYEQY
15 TRBV28 ASTFGDPSGTTDTQY
12 TRBV6-5 AYRGISSTDTQY
13 TRBV27 ASSLSRVSTGELF
9 TRBV21-1 ASSGWGEQF
12 TRBV28 ASSSAGLYNEQF
9 TRBV20-1 SATTGDTQY
12 TRBV11-2 ASSLRGFTDTQY
15 TRBV5-6 ASSSGWDRTKSYGYT
11 TRBV6-5 ASSSSLNTEAF
16 TRBV18 ASSRDGQGGNSNQPQH
8 TRBV29-1 SAQTNEQF
11 TRBV30 AWSYNSGNTIY
11 TRBV30 ACLGGQNTEAF
14 TRBV5-1 ASSWGPGQKTDTQY
12 TRBV30 ALSLAGGRNEQF
11 TRBV2 ASSLRLGGGYT
13 TRBV11-2 ASSLEPSGSYEQY
11 TRBV12-5 ASGFQGSTEAF
13 TRBV10-2 ASRIEGYGANVLT
10 TRBV2 ASRREYTEAF
14 TRBV5-1 ASSRTSSSNTGELF
15 TRBV10-1 ASSVARGRTLTDTQY